This note documents a single TCR beta chain sequence. Participants spanned ages roughly 18 to 95 years and resided in 20 to 25 US areas. Donors were grouped by their self-reported clinical history. The entry originates in a study of blood T cell repertoires in COVID-19. Across the whole study: From the United States, Italy and Spain came samples of acute and convalescent COVID-19.

Original methodology: For nucleated cells, counts were estimated from reference gene primer amplification. Assay used: immunoSEQ multiplex PCR; TCRdb lists only in-frame clones, some missing. The V and J calls and clone size are taken from that table; D and trimming were inferred from the DNA. The repertoire consists of 250,000 or so clones, with about 91% occurring once and the leading ten covering approximately 2.3%. Germline-derived CDR1 and CDR2 are MDHEN and SYDVKM. The CDR3 is 16 amino acids. V was clipped by 6 bases and J by 4 bases; unmatched bases: 10. The specimen sequenced was PBMCs or T cells enriched from blood (not recorded which). The rearrangement uses TRBV28 and TRBJ2-3, with 10 bases identical to TRBD2. The TCR sequence derives from a middle-aged woman with acute COVID-19. CDR3 DNA sequence: TGTGCCAGCAGCCTGATTGTAGCGGGGGGAGCAGATACGCAGTATTTT. Translating gives CASSLIVAGGADTQYF. The complete variable domain, with remaining parts taken from reference TRBV28 and TRBJ2-3, reads DVKVTQSSRYLVKRTGEKVFLECVQDMDHENMFWYRQDPGLGLRLIYFSYDVKMKEKGDIPEGYSVSREKKERFSLILESASTNQTSMYLCASSLIVAGGADTQYFGPGTRLTVL.